Included here is one T cell receptor (beta chain) sequence, with context. The data stem from a study of blood T cell repertoires in COVID-19. Across the whole study: Sites in the United States, Italy and Spain provided acute and convalescent COVID-19 samples.

Only in-frame clones appear in the TCRdb table, and some are missing; sequencing was by immunoSEQ multiplex PCR. The sample shows 200,000 or so clones, roughly 84% of them seen only once. This sequence originates from a man between 35 and 55 years old who had recovered from COVID-19. Material: peripheral blood.

Here the CDR3 DNA reads TGTGCCAGCAGCCACGGACAGGGGGCAGCCGATACGCAGTATTTT. Protein: CASSHGQGAADTQYF. This sequence joins TRBV27 and TRBJ2-3, with 11 bases that match TRBD1. CDR3 length: 15 residues. V shed 6 bases and J 6 bases; nucleotides not matched to a gene: 8. The germline gives CDR1 MNHEY, CDR2 SMNVEV (reference sequence).